This paragraph covers one TCR beta chain sequence. This entry is derived from a study of siplizumab effects on memory and regulatory T cells. The CDR3 runs 13 residues. The ends were cut back, 1 base at V and 4 bases at J, with 8 bases in the middle. Germline CDR1 and CDR2: LNHNV and YYDKDF (reference sequence). Clones were sequenced by immunoSEQ multiplex PCR, and TCRdb holds only the in-frame ones, with some missing. The table shows around 110,000 clones, with about 94% occurring only once. The TCR was taken from a human donor in good health. V and J are TRBV15 and TRBJ2-7; D ambiguous. Sequenced: non-Treg CD4+ T cells sorted from blood. In DNA, the CDR3 is TGTGCCACCAGCAGAGCCCTCCAGTACGAGCAGTACTTC. This gives the protein CATSRALQYEQYF. The full variable domain, its missing parts supplied by reference TRBV15 and TRBJ2-7, is DAMVIQNPRYQVTQFGKPVTLSCSQTLNHNVMYWYQQKSSQAPKLLFHYYDKDFNNEADTPDNFQSRRPNTSFCFLDIRSPGLGDTAMYLCATSRALQYEQYFGPGTRLTVT.